This T cell receptor beta chain emerged from a study of regulatory T cells in long-lasting Graves disease. Both iRepertoire HTBI primers and Arm-PCR of CDR3 regions were used to build the TCR beta libraries. One entry per CDR3 protein results from TCRdb running MiXCR on the multiplex PCR reads. The sample has over 500,000 distinct CDR3 sequences; 16% are singletons. Study-wide points: A reduction in accuracy may have resulted from the small sample size.

As to time point: newly diagnosed GD, antithyroid drugs for less than 3 months. Extracted RNA from PBMCs served as the source of the TCR library. A peripheral blood sample, around 8.6 milliliters in volume, was drawn into EDTA tubes. Notes on this clonotype: What it binds is unknown.

CDR3 length: 16 amino acids. The V and J ends lost 4 bases and 0 bases, in that order; junction bases with no gene match: 9. Germline lookup yields CDR1 DFQATT and CDR2 SNEGSKA (reference sequence). The data were also submitted as part of a second study, on T cells in Graves' hyperthyroidism and ophthalmopathy. That study reports: The HTBI primer set served for first-round RT-PCR of the TCR CDR3. In the analysis, a 13 V-J model separated ophthalmopathy from stable hyperthyroidism.

The sequence was obtained from a man aged 18 to 35 with Graves disease. The sequencing used peripheral blood mononuclear cells (PBMCs), collected at new diagnosis, from a patient treated with antithyroid drugs. This chain links TRBV20-1 with TRBJ1-5; 7 nucleotides agree with TRBD1. Here the CDR3 DNA reads TGCAGTGCTATGGAACAGGGGATCCCTAGCAATCAGCCCCAGCATTTT. Amino acid sequence: CSAMEQGIPSNQPQHF.